Listed below are T cell receptor beta chains from one sample, sequenced in a study of T cell responses to AZD1222 COVID-19 vaccine. Clones were sequenced by immunoSEQ multiplex PCR, and TCRdb holds only the in-frame ones, with some missing. The repertoire holds some 140,000 clones, with approximately 91% as singletons. The source was peripheral blood, collected 28 days after the second AZD1222 dose. Receptors were obtained from an adult who received the AZD1222 COVID-19 vaccine. Each CDR3 is given with its conserved first and last residue. A D gene is named only where the DNA matches it firmly. Not every row has a clone size; where given, it reads once, few, many or a size class.

>TRBJ1-3|TRBV19|TRBD1|NA
CAAQGASGNTIYF
TGTGCCGCCCAGGGGGCATCTGGAAACACCATATATTTT
>TRBJ2-5|TRBV5-1|NA|few
CASSLASAVQETQYF
TGCGCCAGCAGCTTGGCTAGCGCCGTCCAAGAGACCCAGTACTTC
>TRBJ1-4|TRBV6-5|NA|NA
CASSYSHRGELFF
TGTGCCAGCAGTTATTCTCATAGGGGGGAACTGTTTTTT
>TRBJ1-3|TRBV20-1|NA|few
CSAPDTDTIYF
TGCAGTGCTCCCGACACTGACACCATATATTTT
>TRBJ1-2|TRBV11-2|TRBD1|once
CASSLLQGTNYGYTF
TGTGCCAGCAGTCTACTACAGGGGACTAACTATGGCTACACCTTC
>TRBJ2-6|TRBV7-2|NA|NA
CASSLRAPNSGANVLTF
TGTGCCAGCAGCTTAAGGGCACCTAACTCTGGGGCCAACGTCCTGACTTTC
>TRBJ1-1|TRBV11-3|NA|NA
CASSLWARGLNTEAFF
TGTGCCAGCAGCTTATGGGCCAGGGGTTTGAACACTGAAGCTTTCTTT
>TRBJ2-1|TRBV6-2/TRBV6-3|TRBD2|NA
CASSPRTSGSTYNEQFF
TGTGCCAGCAGCCCCCGGACTAGCGGGAGCACGTACAATGAGCAGTTCTTC
>TRBJ2-3|TRBV9|NA|NA
CASSAQGIGTDTQYF
TGTGCCAGCAGCGCCCAGGGGATCGGCACAGATACGCAGTATTTT
>TRBJ1-1|TRBV30|NA|NA
CAWSRDSNTEAFF
TGTGCCTGGAGCCGGGACTCAAACACTGAAGCTTTCTTT
>TRBJ1-5|TRBV3-1/TRBV3-2|TRBD1|NA
CASSQGDRIWVGNQPQHF
TGTGCCAGCAGCCAAGGGGACAGAATATGGGTGGGCAATCAGCCCCAGCATTTT
>TRBJ2-1|TRBV5-1|TRBD2|NA
CASSLAPSGVYNEQFF
TGCGCCAGCAGCTTGGCCCCTAGCGGGGTATACAATGAGCAGTTCTTC
>TRBJ1-6|TRBV30|TRBD1|NA
CASGQVNSPLHF
TGTGCCTCGGGACAGGTTAATTCACCCCTCCACTTT
>TRBJ2-7|TRBV29-1|TRBD2|NA
CSGSAGGGSYEQYF
TGCAGCGGTTCCGCGGGGGGGGGCTCCTACGAGCAGTACTTC
>TRBJ1-1|TRBV6-5|NA|NA
CASSYSTDMNTEAFF
TGTGCCAGCAGTTACTCGACAGACATGAACACTGAAGCTTTCTTT
>TRBJ1-5|TRBV5-4|NA|NA
CASSHGSNQPQHF
TGTGCCAGCAGCCATGGGAGCAATCAGCCCCAGCATTTT
>TRBJ1-3|TRBV2|NA|NA
CASMDDSGNTIYF
TGTGCCAGCATGGATGACTCTGGAAACACCATATATTTT
>TRBJ2-3|TRBV12-3/TRBV12-4|NA|NA
CASSPTWDTQYF
TGTGCCAGCAGCCCCACATGGGATACGCAGTATTTT
>TRBJ1-1|TRBV10-3|NA|NA
CAISEFTGNTEAFF
TGTGCCATCAGTGAGTTTACGGGTAACACTGAAGCTTTCTTT
>TRBJ2-1|TRBV11-3|TRBD2|NA
CASSHREGYEQFF
TGTGCCAGCAGCCACCGGGAGGGGTATGAGCAGTTCTTC
>TRBJ1-1|TRBV28|NA|NA
CASSKHTNTEAFF
TGTGCCAGCAGCAAACATACGAACACTGAAGCTTTCTTT
>TRBJ1-4|TRBV5-4|NA|once
CASSSGGFNEKLFF
TGTGCCAGCAGCTCGGGGGGTTTTAATGAAAAACTGTTTTTT
>TRBJ2-1|TRBV30|TRBD2|NA
CAWSAGLAGGIEQFF
TGTGCCTGGAGTGCGGGACTAGCGGGGGGGATTGAGCAGTTCTTC
>TRBJ2-2|TRBV14|NA|NA
CASSPLIGLESTGELFF
TGTGCCAGCAGCCCCCTTATCGGCCTAGAGAGTACCGGGGAGCTGTTTTTT
>TRBJ2-1|TRBV6-5|NA|NA
CASSYSTGVEQFF
TGTGCCAGCAGTTACTCGACGGGGGTTGAGCAGTTCTTC
>TRBJ2-1|TRBV9|NA|once
CASSAQGGAGARWNEQFF
TGTGCCAGCAGCGCCCAAGGAGGGGCGGGGGCCAGGTGGAATGAGCAGTTCTTC
>TRBJ2-5|TRBV19|TRBD1|NA
CASNPTGGETQYF
TGTGCCAGTAACCCGACAGGGGGGGAGACCCAGTACTTC